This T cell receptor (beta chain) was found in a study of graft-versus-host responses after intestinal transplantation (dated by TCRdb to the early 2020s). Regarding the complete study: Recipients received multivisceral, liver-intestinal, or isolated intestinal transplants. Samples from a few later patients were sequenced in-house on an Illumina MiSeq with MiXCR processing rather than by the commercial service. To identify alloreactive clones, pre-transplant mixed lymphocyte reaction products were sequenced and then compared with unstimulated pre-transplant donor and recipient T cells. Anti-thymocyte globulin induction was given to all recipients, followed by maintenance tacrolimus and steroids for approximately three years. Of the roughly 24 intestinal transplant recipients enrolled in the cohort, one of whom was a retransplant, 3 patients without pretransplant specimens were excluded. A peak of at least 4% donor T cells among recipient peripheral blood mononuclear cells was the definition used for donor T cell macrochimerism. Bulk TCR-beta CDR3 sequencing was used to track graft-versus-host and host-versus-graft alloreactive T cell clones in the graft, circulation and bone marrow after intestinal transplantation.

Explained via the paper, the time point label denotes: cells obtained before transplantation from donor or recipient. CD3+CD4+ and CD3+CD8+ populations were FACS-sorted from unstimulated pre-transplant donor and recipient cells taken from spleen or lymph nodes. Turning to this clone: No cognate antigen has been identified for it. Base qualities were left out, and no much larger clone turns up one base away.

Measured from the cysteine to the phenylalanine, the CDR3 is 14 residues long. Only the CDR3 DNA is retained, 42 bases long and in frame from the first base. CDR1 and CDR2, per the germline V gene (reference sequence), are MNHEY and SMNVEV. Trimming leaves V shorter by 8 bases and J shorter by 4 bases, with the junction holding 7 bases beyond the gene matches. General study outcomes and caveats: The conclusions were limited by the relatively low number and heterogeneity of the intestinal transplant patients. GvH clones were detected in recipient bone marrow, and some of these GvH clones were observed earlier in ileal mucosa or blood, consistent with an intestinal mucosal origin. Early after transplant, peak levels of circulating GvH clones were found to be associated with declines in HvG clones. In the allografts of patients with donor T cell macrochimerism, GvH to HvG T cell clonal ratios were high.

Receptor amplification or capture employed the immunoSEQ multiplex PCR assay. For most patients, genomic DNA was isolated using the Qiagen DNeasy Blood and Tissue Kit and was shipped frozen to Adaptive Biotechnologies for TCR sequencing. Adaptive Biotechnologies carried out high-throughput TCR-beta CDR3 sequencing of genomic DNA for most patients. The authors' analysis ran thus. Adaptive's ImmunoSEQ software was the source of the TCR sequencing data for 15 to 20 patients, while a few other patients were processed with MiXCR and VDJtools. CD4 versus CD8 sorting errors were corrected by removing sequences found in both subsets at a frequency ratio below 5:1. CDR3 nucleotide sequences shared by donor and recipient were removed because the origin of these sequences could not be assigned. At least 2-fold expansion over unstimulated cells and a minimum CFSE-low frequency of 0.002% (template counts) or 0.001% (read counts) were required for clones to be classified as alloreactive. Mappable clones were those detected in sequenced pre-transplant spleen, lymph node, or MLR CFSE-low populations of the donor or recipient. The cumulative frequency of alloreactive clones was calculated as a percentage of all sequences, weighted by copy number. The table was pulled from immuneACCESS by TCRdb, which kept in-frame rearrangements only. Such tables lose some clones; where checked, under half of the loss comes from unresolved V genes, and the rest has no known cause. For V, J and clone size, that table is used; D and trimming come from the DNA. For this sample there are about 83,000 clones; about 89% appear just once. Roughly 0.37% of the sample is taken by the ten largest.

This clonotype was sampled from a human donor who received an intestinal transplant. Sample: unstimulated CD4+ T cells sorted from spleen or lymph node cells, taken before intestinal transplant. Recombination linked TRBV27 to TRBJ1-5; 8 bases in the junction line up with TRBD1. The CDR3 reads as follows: CASGFGTGNQPQHF. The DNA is TGTGCCAGCGGATTTGGGACAGGTAATCAGCCCCAGCATTTT.